A single sample is the source of the 8 T cell receptor beta chains below, sequenced in a study of CD8+CD57+ T cells in acquired aplastic anemia. For sequencing, patients were chosen who had shown expansion of CD8+CD57+ cells by flow cytometry. TCR beta VDJ and CDR3 were profiled, and genomic DNA was the template. TCRdb redid the calling of the reads with MiXCR, one entry per CDR3 protein. The sample contains some 170,000 distinct CDR3 sequences, around half of which appear only once. Sequencing used sorted CD4+, CD8+, or CD8+CD57+ T cells (not recorded which) from PBMCs. Every receptor here comes from a human donor with aplastic anemia.

This clonotype was detected many times. The chain links TRBV4-1 to TRBJ1-4; weak D call: TRBD1 (5 bases). Germline-derived CDR1 and CDR2 are MGHRA and YSYEKL. CDR3 length: 14 residues. The V and J ends lost 2 bases and 4 bases respectively, with 8 bases between them. CDR3 sequence: CASSQRDLNEKLFF. The DNA for the CDR3 is TGCGCCAGCAGCCAACGGGACCTTAATGAAAAACTGTTTTTT.

For this clonotype: A read error may account for a junction end that differs from germline. The CDR3 DNA reads as TGCAGCGTCGCGGGACAGGGGAGCTACGAGCAGTGCTTC. Protein product: CSVAGQGSYEQCF. The rearrangement uses TRBV29-1 and TRBJ2-7; 10 bases align to TRBD1. Germline V lookup: CDR1 SQVTM, CDR2 ANQGSEA. The CDR3 length is 13 residues.

The sample holds many counts of this clonotype. The chain recombines TRBV5-8 with TRBJ2-7; TRBD1 matches 7 bases. The trim removed 1 base at V and 3 bases at J, leaving 4 bases unmatched. The CDR3 length is 14 residues. Germline V gene lookup returns CDR1 SGHTS and CDR2 YDEGEE. CDR3 loop: CASSLWDRLYEQYF. CDR3 nucleotide sequence: TGTGCCAGCAGCTTGTGGGACAGACTCTACGAGCAGTACTTC.

This clonotype came up a few times. The CDR3 protein is CSAEGGHGYTF. DNA of the CDR3: TGCAGTGCCGAGGGGGGACATGGCTACACCTTC. V and J are TRBV20-1 and TRBJ1-2; D perhaps matches TRBD1 (6 bases). Looked up from germline, CDR1 is DFQATT and CDR2 is SNEGSKA (reference sequence). Between the trimmed V and J ends, which lost 6 bases and 6 bases, there was a span of 11 bases. This CDR3 is built from 11 residues.

This clonotype was recorded many times. V is TRBV7-9 and J is TRBJ1-3; D unclear. The CDR3 has 16 amino acids. Germline-derived CDR1 and CDR2 are SEHNR and FQNEAQ (reference sequence). Trimming shortened V by 5 bases and J by 0 bases, and 14 bases separated the two germline ends. The CDR3 nucleotides are TGTGCCAGCAGCGCCCCCGGACCGGCCTCTGGAAACACCATATATTTT. This encodes CASSAPGPASGNTIYF.

The chain uses TRBV9 and TRBJ1-6, with 7 bases identical to TRBD1. This CDR3 comprises 14 residues. J was trimmed by 6 bases and V by 4 bases; bases with no gene match: 4. CDR1 and CDR2 (germline): SGDLS, YYNGEE. The CDR3 coding sequence is TGTGCCAGCAGCCAAACAGGGGCTAATTCACCCCTCCACTTT. It translates to CASSQTGANSPLHF.

The genes are TRBV19 and TRBJ1-5, with a weak D call TRBD1 (5 bases). V was pared by 3 bases and J by 1 base, with 7 bases between. Germline V CDR1 and CDR2: LNHDA, SQIVND (reference sequence). The CDR3 runs to 14 residues. The CDR3 bases are TGTGCCAGTAGTATTCAGGGAAGCAATCAGCCCCAGCATTTT. Protein product: CASSIQGSNQPQHF. Full variable domain (outside the CDR3, taken from reference TRBV19 and TRBJ1-5): DGGITQSPKYLFRKEGQNVTLSCEQNLNHDAMYWYRQDPGQGLRLIYYSQIVNDFQKGDIAEGYSVSREKKESFPLTVTSAQKNPTAFYLCASSIQGSNQPQHFGDGTRLSIL.

The chain recombines TRBV20-1 with TRBJ2-5, with D perhaps TRBD2 (5 bases). The CDR3 length is 11 residues. V lost 6 bases, J lost 13 bases, and 18 bases lay in between. Germline V gene sequence: CDR1 DFQATT, CDR2 SNEGSKA (reference sequence). This chain's CDR3 is CSAGDTPRVYF. Here the CDR3 DNA reads TGCAGTGCGGGCGACACACCGCGGGTGTACTTC.